Below are 30 T cell receptor beta chains sequenced from a single sample in a study of blood T cell repertoires in COVID-19 (TCRdb year 2020). Library preparation used the immunoSEQ multiplex PCR assay. As stored in TCRdb, this immuneACCESS dataset retains in-frame rearrangements with V and J assigned. A fraction of the clones does not appear; measured against another copy, unresolved V genes explain less than half of the discrepancy, and the remainder lacks a known reason. The table for this sample lists about 160,000 clones; roughly 80% of them were counted only once. The ten largest account for about 7.8% of the sample. The sequencing input was peripheral blood. Receptors originate from a man aged 55-75 years with acute or convalescent COVID-19.

The CDR3 spells CASSQGDTKNTEAFF. The CDR3 DNA sequence: TGTGCCAGCAGCCAAGGTGACACGAAGAACACTGAAGCTTTCTTT. V usage is TRBV3-1 (or the pseudogene TRBV3-2) and J usage is TRBJ1-1; unclear D gene. The CDR3 totals 15 residues. With 1 base removed from V and 1 base from J, the gap between germline ends came to 10 bases. Per germline, CDR1 LGHDT and CDR2 YNNKEL (reference sequence).

This chain links TRBV6-5 with TRBJ2-1; TRBD1 matches 7 bases. The CDR3 totals 14 residues. Germline CDR1 MNHEY, CDR2 SVGAGI. V trimming: 6 bases; J trimming: 6 bases; junction bases outside the gene matches: 8. The CDR3 DNA follows: TGTGCCAGCAGCATACAGGGGAGCGGCAATGAGCAGTTCTTC. It translates to CASSIQGSGNEQFF.

The chain is built from TRBV19 and TRBJ1-6; D might be TRBD1 (5 bases). Germline CDR1 is LNHDA and CDR2 is SQIVND (reference sequence). CDR3 length equals 12 residues. With 6 bases removed from V and 10 bases from J, the gap between germline ends came to 10 bases. The CDR3 region is CASSRGGSPLHF. The CDR3 DNA reads TGTGCCAGTAGCCGGGGGGGATCACCCCTCCACTTT.

This rearrangement joins TRBV19 to TRBJ1-4, with 10 bases that match TRBD1. V lost 7 bases and J lost 8; bases outside the gene matches: 7. CDR1 is LNHDA, CDR2 SQIVND, per germline (reference sequence). This CDR3 is 14 amino acids long. CDR3 loop: CASMGQGLGEKLFF. For the CDR3, the DNA is TGTGCCAGTATGGGACAGGGGTTGGGCGAAAAACTGTTTTTT.

J is TRBJ2-7 and V is TRBV2; 11 nucleotides agree with TRBD1. The CDR3 runs to 14 residues. Per germline, CDR1 SNHLY and CDR2 FYNNEI. V lost 7 bases, J lost 5 bases, and 7 bases stayed unmatched. CDR3 protein: CASTQGQGVHEQYF. The CDR3 bases are TGTGCCAGCACCCAGGGACAGGGGGTCCACGAGCAGTACTTC. The full variable domain, in which reference TRBV2 and TRBJ2-7 provide the parts outside the CDR3, is EPEVTQTPSHQVTQMGQEVILRCVPISNHLYFYWYRQILGQKVEFLVSFYNNEISEKSEIFDDQFSVERPDGSNFTLKIRSTKLEDSAMYFCASTQGQGVHEQYFGPGTRLTVT.

This rearrangement joins TRBV6-5 to TRBJ1-1; 8 bases match TRBD1. The CDR3 extends over 14 amino acids. V trimming: 6 bases; J trimming: 2 bases; junction bases outside the gene matches: 5. Germline V CDR1 and CDR2: MNHEY, SVGAGI. The CDR3 reads CASRDRARNTEAFF. DNA of the CDR3: TGTGCCAGCAGGGACAGGGCTCGTAACACTGAAGCTTTCTTT.

This clone was seen only a few times. The chain carries TRBV29-1 and TRBJ2-1; D is uncertain. Trimming took 5 bases from V and 5 from J, leaving 19 bases between them. Germline V lookup: CDR1 SQVTM, CDR2 ANQGSEA. This CDR3 spans 15 amino acids. CDR3: CSVSPHGARDNEQFF. In nucleotides, the CDR3 is TGCAGCGTTTCTCCCCATGGAGCGCGAGACAATGAGCAGTTCTTC.

This clone was detected a few times. The chain uses TRBV7-2 and TRBJ1-2, with D perhaps matching TRBD1 (5 bases). V lost 0 bases to trimming and J lost 4 bases, with 9 bases between them. CDR1 and CDR2 from the germline V gene are SGHTA and FQGNSA. This CDR3 comprises 14 residues. The CDR3 sequence: CASSLAVRGYGYTF. The CDR3 region has the DNA TGTGCCAGCAGCTTAGCCGTTAGGGGCTATGGCTACACCTTC.

The J gene is TRBJ1-6, the V gene TRBV5-1; maybe TRBD1 (5 bases). Germline values: CDR1 SGHRS, CDR2 YFSETQ. The CDR3 has 13 amino acids. Trimming left V 0 bases short and J 12 bases short, with 10 bases between. The CDR3 sequence is CASSLEDKLPLHF. CDR3 nucleotide sequence: TGCGCCAGCAGCTTGGAGGACAAATTACCCCTCCACTTT. Looking up the rest from reference TRBV5-1 and TRBJ1-6 gives the full variable domain: KAGVTQTPRYLIKTRGQQVTLSCSPISGHRSVSWYQQTPGQGLQFLFEYFSETQRNKGNFPGRFSGRQFSNSRSEMNVSTLELGDSALYLCASSLEDKLPLHFGNGTRLTVT.

The chain uses TRBV7-3 and TRBJ2-7, with 10 bases that match TRBD1. The germline V gene has CDR1 SGHTA and CDR2 FQGTGA. V lost 5 bases and J lost 5; bases outside the gene matches: 3. The CDR3 consists of 13 residues. In DNA, the CDR3 is TGTGCCAGCAGCCGGGGACAGGGGAACGAGCAGTACTTC. Its translation is CASSRGQGNEQYF.

This clone is a singleton in its sample. The J gene is TRBJ1-2, the V gene TRBV6-5; 9 bases are shared with TRBD1. Germline loops: CDR1 MNHEY, CDR2 SVGAGI. V shed 0 bases and J 8 bases; nucleotides not matched to a gene: 7. This CDR3 has 15 residues. The CDR3 spells CASSYSYRGHNGYTF. The CDR3 nucleotides read TGTGCCAGCAGTTACTCGTACAGGGGGCATAACGGCTACACCTTC.

This chain connects TRBV24-1 to TRBJ2-2; 8 nucleotides agree with TRBD1. CDR1 KGHDR and CDR2 SFDVKD come from the germline V gene. This CDR3 spans 14 amino acids. V was clipped by 7 bases and J by 3 bases; unmatched bases: 3. The CDR3 here is CATRTGDDTGELFF. Here the CDR3 DNA reads TGTGCCACCAGGACAGGGGATGACACCGGGGAGCTGTTTTTT.

This clone was counted a few times. This chain joins TRBV20-1 and TRBJ2-7; D may be TRBD1 (6 bases). The CDR3 consists of 11 residues. The V end lost 5 bases, the J end lost 5 bases, and 10 bases lay between the germline ends. Germline lookup yields CDR1 DFQATT and CDR2 SNEGSKA (reference sequence). CDR3 amino acids: CSASQGNEQYF. CDR3 DNA: TGCAGTGCTTCGCAGGGGAACGAGCAGTACTTC.

The chain employs TRBV11-3 and TRBJ1-4; 7 bases line up with TRBD1. The germline V gene has CDR1 SGHNT and CDR2 YENEEA. The CDR3 has 17 residues. The V segment lost 3 bases and the J segment 2 bases; nucleotides outside the gene matches: 9. The CDR3 is CASSLADRDSTNEKLFF. In DNA form, the CDR3 reads TGTGCCAGCAGCTTGGCCGACAGGGACTCTACTAATGAAAAACTGTTTTTT.

With regard to this clone: The germline gene is not matched at one end of the junction; a read error may be the cause. The chain uses TRBV30 and TRBJ2-7; 12 bases map to TRBD1. The CDR3 has 15 residues. CDR1 GTSNPN and CDR2 SVGIG come from the germline V gene (reference sequence). CDR3 sequence: CAWIKRDRGRRSGSF. Here the CDR3 DNA reads TGTGCCTGGATCAAAAGGGACAGGGGGCGAAGATCTGGAAGCTTC.

This clone was observed many times. This rearrangement joins TRBV2 to TRBJ2-7; tentatively, D is TRBD2 (5 bases). V lost 6 bases to trimming and J lost 0 bases, with 9 bases between them. There are 13 residues in the CDR3. Germline V gene sequence: CDR1 SNHLY, CDR2 FYNNEI. CDR3 in DNA: TGTGCCAGCAGGGACGGGAACTCCTACGAGCAGTACTTC. It is translated as CASRDGNSYEQYF.

The chain combines TRBV2 with TRBJ2-1; tentative D call: TRBD1 (6 bases). This CDR3 spans 16 amino acids. Trimming took off 6 bases at V and 0 bases at J, with 15 bases between the two ends. Germline CDR1 is SNHLY and CDR2 is FYNNEI. The CDR3 sequence: CASRISRGSSYNEQFF. For the CDR3, the DNA is TGTGCCAGCAGAATTTCCAGGGGCAGCTCCTACAATGAGCAGTTCTTC.

The rearrangement links TRBV13 to TRBJ1-2, with TRBD1 matching 7 bases. Germline lookup yields CDR1 PRHDT and CDR2 FYEKMQ (reference sequence). CDR3 length equals 14 residues. The J segment lost 5 bases and the V segment lost 5 bases, leaving 8 bases of the junction unmatched. In DNA form, the CDR3 reads TGTGCCAGCAGCAGTCTCGGGACAGCATATGGCTACACCTTC. Encoded protein: CASSSLGTAYGYTF.

This clone was seen only a few times. Other nucleotide sequences in the sample specify the same CDR3. The chain carries TRBV4-3 and TRBJ1-6; TRBD1 matches at 9 bases. The V and J ends lost 0 bases and 7 bases, in that order; junction bases with no gene match: 1. Germline V gene data show CDR1 as LGHNA and CDR2 as YSLEER. CDR3 size: 15 residues. DNA for the CDR3: TGCGCCAGCAGCCAAGAGGGACAGGGAAATTCACCCCTCCACTTT. Translation gives CASSQEGQGNSPLHF.

The rearrangement links TRBV6-5 to TRBJ2-7; the D is unclear. V lost 0 bases, J lost 6 bases, and 15 bases lay in between. The CDR3 consists of 15 residues. The germline V gene encodes CDR1 MNHEY and CDR2 SVGAGI. In nucleotides, the CDR3 is TGTGCCAGCAGTTACTCGGGTACAACGTCGGGCGAGCAGTACTTC. The encoded protein is CASSYSGTTSGEQYF.

The rearrangement joins TRBV28 to TRBJ1-2; D might be TRBD1 (6 bases). The V gene's germline CDR1 is MDHEN and CDR2 SYDVKM. This CDR3 is built from 14 residues. Trimming took off 7 bases at V and 8 bases at J, with 20 bases between the two ends. The chain's CDR3 is CASTETGFGEGYTF. DNA of the CDR3: TGTGCCAGCACCGAAACAGGGTTTGGTGAAGGCTACACCTTC.

Regarding this clone: One junction end does not reproduce the germline sequence, and a read error may be involved. The chain is built from TRBV29-1 and TRBJ1-2; maybe TRBD1 (5 bases). Germline lookup yields CDR1 SQVTM and CDR2 ANQGSEA. CDR3 length equals 12 residues. The CDR3 is CSVERGVYGHTF. As DNA, the CDR3 is TGCAGCGTTGAGCGGGGGGTGTATGGCCACACCTTC.

The sample holds one count of this clone. Different DNA sequences within this sample yield the same CDR3. The chain couples TRBV6-5 to TRBJ1-1; D gene ambiguous. V was cut by 2 bases and J by 0 bases, with 7 bases left in between. This CDR3 spans 14 amino acids. Germline V gene sequence: CDR1 MNHEY, CDR2 SVGAGI. The CDR3 sequence is CASSYTGLNTEAFF. Written as DNA, the CDR3 is TGTGCCAGCAGTTACACCGGGTTGAACACTGAAGCTTTCTTT.

The table lists this clone with a few counts. The rearrangement links TRBV7-9 to TRBJ1-3, with 7 nucleotides matching TRBD1. The length of the CDR3 is 15 residues. With 1 base clipped from V and 1 base from J, the junction kept 1 base outside the gene matches. The germline gives CDR1 SEHNR, CDR2 FQNEAQ (reference sequence). The CDR3 sequence: CASSLGQGSGNTIYF. The CDR3, as DNA: TGTGCCAGCAGCTTAGGACAGGGTTCTGGAAACACCATATATTTT.

This chain uses TRBV2 with TRBJ1-4; 7 nucleotides agree with TRBD1. V was pared by 4 bases and J by 8 bases, with 7 bases of the junction left unmatched. Germline-derived CDR1 and CDR2 are SNHLY and FYNNEI. This CDR3 has 14 residues. Here the CDR3 DNA reads TGTGCCAGCAGTGGAAACAGGGGTGGGGAAAAACTGTTTTTT. Protein: CASSGNRGGEKLFF.

This chain uses TRBV10-1 with TRBJ2-3; 14 bases line up with TRBD2. The J segment lost 1 base and the V segment lost 5 bases, leaving 2 bases of the junction unmatched. CDR1 is WNHNN, CDR2 SYGVQD, per germline (reference sequence). The CDR3 contains 16 residues. The CDR3 sequence: CASSLTSGGGTDTQYF. The CDR3 DNA follows: TGCGCCAGCAGTTTGACTAGCGGGGGGGGCACAGATACGCAGTATTTT.

This clone was seen just once. The chain joins TRBV6-5 to TRBJ1-5; 8 bases agree with TRBD1. This CDR3 has 15 amino acids. Germline values: CDR1 MNHEY, CDR2 SVGAGI. V lost 8 bases to trimming and J lost 6 bases; unmatched junction nucleotides: 12. In nucleotides, the CDR3 is TGTGCCAGCCTGACAGGGGATGCTTTAGGTCAGCCCCAGCATTTT. This codes for CASLTGDALGQPQHF.

The CDR3 is CASSVDGQGRNEQFF. The CDR3 nucleotides are TGTGCCAGCAGCGTAGACGGACAGGGTAGGAATGAGCAGTTCTTC. The chain uses TRBV9 and TRBJ2-1; 8 nucleotides line up with TRBD1. The CDR3 is 15 residues long. Germline V gives CDR1 SGDLS, CDR2 YYNGEE. The J segment lost 7 bases and the V segment lost 0 bases, leaving 6 bases of the junction unmatched.

The J gene is TRBJ2-7, the V gene TRBV11-3, with 8 bases identical to TRBD1. The ends lost 5 bases at V and 5 bases at J; junction bases unmatched: 11. The length of the CDR3 is 15 residues. CDR1 is SGHNT and CDR2 is YENEEA in the germline V gene. The CDR3 DNA reads TGTGCCAGCAGCCTCGGGACAGGCGTATCCCACGAGCAGTACTTC. It encodes CASSLGTGVSHEQYF.

The V and J genes are TRBV5-6 and TRBJ2-1; weak D call: TRBD2 (5 bases). The V gene lost 7 bases and the J gene lost 2 bases, with 7 bases spanning the gap. The CDR3 spans 12 residues. The germline V gene has CDR1 SGHDT and CDR2 YYEEEE. CDR3 sequence (DNA): TGTGCCAGCGAGGGAACCTACAATGAGCAGTTCTTC. This encodes CASEGTYNEQFF. Together with reference TRBV5-6 and TRBJ2-1, the CDR3 gives the full variable domain: DAGVTQSPTHLIKTRGQQVTLRCSPKSGHDTVSWYQQALGQGPQFIFQYYEEEERQRGNFPDRFSGHQFPNYSSELNVNALLLGDSALYLCASEGTYNEQFFGPGTRLTVL.